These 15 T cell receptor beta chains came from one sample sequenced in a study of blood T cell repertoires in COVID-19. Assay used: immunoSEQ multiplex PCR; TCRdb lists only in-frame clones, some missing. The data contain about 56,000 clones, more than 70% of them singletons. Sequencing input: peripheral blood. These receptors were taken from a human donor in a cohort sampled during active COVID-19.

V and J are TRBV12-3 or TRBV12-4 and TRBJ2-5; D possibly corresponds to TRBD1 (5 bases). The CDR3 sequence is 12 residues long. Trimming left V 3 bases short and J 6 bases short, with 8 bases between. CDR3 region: CASSLQGKTQYF. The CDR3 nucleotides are TGTGCCAGCAGTTTGCAGGGAAAGACCCAGTACTTC.

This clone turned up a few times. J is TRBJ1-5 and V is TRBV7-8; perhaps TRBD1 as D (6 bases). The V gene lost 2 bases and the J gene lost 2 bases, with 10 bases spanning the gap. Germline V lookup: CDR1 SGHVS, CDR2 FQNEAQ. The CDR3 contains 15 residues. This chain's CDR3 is CASSLPGQRNQPQHF. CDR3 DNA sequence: TGTGCCAGCAGCTTACCCGGACAGCGCAATCAGCCCCAGCATTTT.

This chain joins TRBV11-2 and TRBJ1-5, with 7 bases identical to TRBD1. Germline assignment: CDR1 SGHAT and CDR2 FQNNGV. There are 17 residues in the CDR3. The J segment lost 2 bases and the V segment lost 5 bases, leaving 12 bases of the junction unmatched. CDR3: CASSATSTGFGNQPQHF. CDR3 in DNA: TGTGCCAGCAGCGCCACTTCGACAGGGTTTGGCAATCAGCCCCAGCATTTT. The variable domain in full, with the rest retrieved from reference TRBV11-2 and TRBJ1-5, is EAGVAQSPRYKIIEKRQSVAFWCNPISGHATLYWYQQILGQGPKLLIQFQNNGVVDDSQLPKDRFSAERLKGVDSTLKIQPAKLEDSAVYLCASSATSTGFGNQPQHFGDGTRLSIL.

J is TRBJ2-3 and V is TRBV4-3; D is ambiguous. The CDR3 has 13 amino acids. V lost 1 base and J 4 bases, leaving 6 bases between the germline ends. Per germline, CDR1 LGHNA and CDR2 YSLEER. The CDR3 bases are TGCGCCAGCAGCCAAGTTTTCGCAGATACGCAGTATTTT. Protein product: CASSQVFADTQYF.

The CDR3 reads CASSPGFTIYF. As DNA, the CDR3 is TGTGCCAGCAGCCCCGGGTTTACCATATATTTT. The chain combines TRBV11-2 with TRBJ1-3; no firm D call. In germline, CDR1 is SGHAT, CDR2 FQNNGV. The CDR3 sequence is 11 residues long. V lost 5 bases and J 10 bases, leaving 9 bases between the germline ends.

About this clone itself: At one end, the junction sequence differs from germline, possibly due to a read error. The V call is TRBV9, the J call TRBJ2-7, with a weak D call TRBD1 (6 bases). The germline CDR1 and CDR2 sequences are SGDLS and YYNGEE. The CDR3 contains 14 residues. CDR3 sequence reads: CASSYGQQSYEQYF. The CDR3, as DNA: TGTGCCAGCAGCTACGGACAGCAGTCCTATGAGCAGTACTTC.

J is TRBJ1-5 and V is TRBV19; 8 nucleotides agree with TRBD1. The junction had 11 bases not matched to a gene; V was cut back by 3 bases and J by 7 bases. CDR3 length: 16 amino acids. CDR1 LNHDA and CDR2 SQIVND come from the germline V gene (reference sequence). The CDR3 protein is CASSMGQVVVKQPQHF. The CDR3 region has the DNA TGTGCCAGTAGTATGGGACAGGTCGTCGTCAAGCAGCCCCAGCATTTT. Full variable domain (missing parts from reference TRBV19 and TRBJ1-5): DGGITQSPKYLFRKEGQNVTLSCEQNLNHDAMYWYRQDPGQGLRLIYYSQIVNDFQKGDIAEGYSVSREKKESFPLTVTSAQKNPTAFYLCASSMGQVVVKQPQHFGDGTRLSIL.

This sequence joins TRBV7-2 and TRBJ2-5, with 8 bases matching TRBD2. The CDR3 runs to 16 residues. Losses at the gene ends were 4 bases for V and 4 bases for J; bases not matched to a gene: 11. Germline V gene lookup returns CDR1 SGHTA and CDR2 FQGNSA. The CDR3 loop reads CASSSAPGLVRETQYF. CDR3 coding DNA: TGTGCCAGCAGCTCCGCCCCGGGACTAGTCAGAGAGACCCAGTACTTC.

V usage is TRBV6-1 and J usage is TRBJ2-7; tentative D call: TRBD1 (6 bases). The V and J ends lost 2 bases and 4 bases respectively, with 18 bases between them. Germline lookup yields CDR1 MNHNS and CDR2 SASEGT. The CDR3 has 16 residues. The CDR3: CASSEMGHTTGYEQYF. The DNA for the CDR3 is TGTGCCAGCAGTGAAATGGGACATACAACTGGGTACGAGCAGTACTTC.

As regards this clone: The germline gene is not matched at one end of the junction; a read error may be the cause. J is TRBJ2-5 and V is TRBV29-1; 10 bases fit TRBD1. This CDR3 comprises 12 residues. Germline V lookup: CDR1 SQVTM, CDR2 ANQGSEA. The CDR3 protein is CSLDRGRETQYF. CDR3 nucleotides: TGCAGCCTTGACAGGGGGCGCGAGACCCAGTACTTC.

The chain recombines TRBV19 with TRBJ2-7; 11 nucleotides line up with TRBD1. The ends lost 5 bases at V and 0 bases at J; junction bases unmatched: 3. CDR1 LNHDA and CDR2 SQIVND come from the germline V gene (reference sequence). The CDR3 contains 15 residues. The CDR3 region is CASSHGQGASYEQYF. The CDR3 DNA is TGTGCCAGTAGTCATGGACAGGGGGCCTCCTACGAGCAGTACTTC. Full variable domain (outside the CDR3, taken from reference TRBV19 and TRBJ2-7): DGGITQSPKYLFRKEGQNVTLSCEQNLNHDAMYWYRQDPGQGLRLIYYSQIVNDFQKGDIAEGYSVSREKKESFPLTVTSAQKNPTAFYLCASSHGQGASYEQYFGPGTRLTVT.

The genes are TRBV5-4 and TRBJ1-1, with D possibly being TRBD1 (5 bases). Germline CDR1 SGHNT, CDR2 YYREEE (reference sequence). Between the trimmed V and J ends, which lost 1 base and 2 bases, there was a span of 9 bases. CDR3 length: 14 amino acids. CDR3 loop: CASSLTGENTEAFF. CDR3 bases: TGTGCCAGCAGCTTGACAGGAGAAAACACTGAAGCTTTCTTT.

CDR3 sequence: CASSEALGRGLKNIQYF. In DNA form, the CDR3 reads TGTGCCAGCAGTGAAGCGCTTGGTAGGGGGCTTAAAAACATTCAGTACTTC. This rearrangement joins TRBV6-1 to TRBJ2-4, with TRBD1 matching 7 bases. Germline values: CDR1 MNHNS, CDR2 SASEGT. This CDR3 is 17 amino acids long. Unmatched junction bases numbered 9, after V lost 0 bases and J lost 4 bases.

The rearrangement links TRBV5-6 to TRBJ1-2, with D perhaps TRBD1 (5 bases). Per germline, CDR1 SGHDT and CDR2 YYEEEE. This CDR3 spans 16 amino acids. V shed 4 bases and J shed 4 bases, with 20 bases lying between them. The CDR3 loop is CASSERAGRILYGYTF. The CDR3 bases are TGTGCCAGCAGCGAGAGGGCGGGACGGATCCTCTATGGCTACACCTTC.

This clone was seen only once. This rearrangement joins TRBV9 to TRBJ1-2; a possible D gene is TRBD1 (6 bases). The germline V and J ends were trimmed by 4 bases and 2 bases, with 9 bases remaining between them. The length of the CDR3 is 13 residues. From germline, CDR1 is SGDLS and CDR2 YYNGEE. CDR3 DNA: TGTGCCAGCAGCTCACAGGGAAACTATGGCTACACCTTC. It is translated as CASSSQGNYGYTF.